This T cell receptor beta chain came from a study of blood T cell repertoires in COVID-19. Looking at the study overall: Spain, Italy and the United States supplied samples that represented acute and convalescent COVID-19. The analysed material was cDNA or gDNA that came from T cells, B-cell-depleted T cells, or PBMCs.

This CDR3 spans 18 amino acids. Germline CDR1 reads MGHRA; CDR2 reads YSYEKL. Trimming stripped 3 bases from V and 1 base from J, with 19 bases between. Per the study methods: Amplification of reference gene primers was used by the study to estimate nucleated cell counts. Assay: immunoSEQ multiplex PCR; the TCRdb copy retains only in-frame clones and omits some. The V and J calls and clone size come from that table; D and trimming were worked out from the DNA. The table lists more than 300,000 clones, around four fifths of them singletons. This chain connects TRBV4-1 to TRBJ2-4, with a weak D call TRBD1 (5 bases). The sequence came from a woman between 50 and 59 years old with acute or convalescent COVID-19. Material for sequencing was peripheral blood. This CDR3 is CASSHDPRTKEAKNIQYF. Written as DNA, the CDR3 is TGCGCCAGCAGCCACGATCCGAGGACAAAGGAGGCCAAAAACATTCAGTACTTC.